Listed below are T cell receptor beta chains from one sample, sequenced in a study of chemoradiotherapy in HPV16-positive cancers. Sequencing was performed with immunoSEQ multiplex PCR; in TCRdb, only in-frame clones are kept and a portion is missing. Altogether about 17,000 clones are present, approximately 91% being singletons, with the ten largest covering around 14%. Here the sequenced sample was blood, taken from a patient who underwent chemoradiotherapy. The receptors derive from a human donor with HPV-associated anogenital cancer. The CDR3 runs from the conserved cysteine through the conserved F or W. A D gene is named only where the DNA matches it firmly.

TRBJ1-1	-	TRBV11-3	CASSLKSGSENTEAFF	TGTGCCAGCAGCTTAAAATCGGGGTCAGAGAACACTGAAGCTTTCTTT
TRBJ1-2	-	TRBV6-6	CASGMTAPNYGYTF	TGTGCCAGCGGTATGACAGCCCCTAACTATGGCTACACCTTC
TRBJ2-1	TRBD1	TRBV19	CASSMGRTGVDNEQFF	TGTGCCAGTAGTATGGGCCGGACAGGGGTCGACAATGAGCAGTTCTTC
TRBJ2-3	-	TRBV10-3	CAISESVGRQYF	TGTGCCATCAGTGAGTCAGTTGGAAGGCAGTATTTT
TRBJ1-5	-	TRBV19	CASSPRSGNQPQHF	TGTGCCAGTAGCCCGAGGTCAGGGAATCAGCCCCAGCATTTT
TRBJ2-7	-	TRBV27	CASSLSTGSSEQYF	TGTGCCAGCAGTTTATCGACGGGAAGTAGCGAGCAGTACTTC
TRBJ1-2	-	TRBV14	CASRVYTYGYTF	TGTGCCAGCAGAGTCTATACCTATGGCTACACCTTC
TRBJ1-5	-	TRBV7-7	CASSVDLDQPQHF	TGTGCCAGCAGTGTAGACTTGGATCAGCCCCAGCATTTT
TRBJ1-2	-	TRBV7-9	CASSRIQGPTVYGYTF	TGTGCCAGCAGTCGAATCCAGGGGCCCACGGTATATGGCTACACCTTC
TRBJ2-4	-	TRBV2	CASREEGLAKNIQYF	TGTGCCAGCAGAGAGGAGGGGCTAGCCAAAAACATTCAGTACTTC
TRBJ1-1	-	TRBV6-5	CASSPRVEGTEAFF	TGTGCCAGCAGTCCCAGGGTGGAGGGCACTGAAGCTTTCTTT
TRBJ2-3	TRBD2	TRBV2	CASSPGLADADTQYF	TGTGCCAGCAGCCCGGGACTAGCTGATGCAGATACGCAGTATTTT
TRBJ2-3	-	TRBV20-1	CSAYGADTQYF	TGCAGTGCGTATGGAGCAGATACGCAGTATTTT
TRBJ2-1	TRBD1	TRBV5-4	CASSLQGAYNEQFF	TGTGCCAGCAGCTTACAGGGGGCCTACAATGAGCAGTTCTTC
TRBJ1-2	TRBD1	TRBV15	CATSRDTGTGGRSGYTF	TGTGCCACCAGCAGAGATACCGGGACAGGGGGCAGGAGTGGCTACACCTTC